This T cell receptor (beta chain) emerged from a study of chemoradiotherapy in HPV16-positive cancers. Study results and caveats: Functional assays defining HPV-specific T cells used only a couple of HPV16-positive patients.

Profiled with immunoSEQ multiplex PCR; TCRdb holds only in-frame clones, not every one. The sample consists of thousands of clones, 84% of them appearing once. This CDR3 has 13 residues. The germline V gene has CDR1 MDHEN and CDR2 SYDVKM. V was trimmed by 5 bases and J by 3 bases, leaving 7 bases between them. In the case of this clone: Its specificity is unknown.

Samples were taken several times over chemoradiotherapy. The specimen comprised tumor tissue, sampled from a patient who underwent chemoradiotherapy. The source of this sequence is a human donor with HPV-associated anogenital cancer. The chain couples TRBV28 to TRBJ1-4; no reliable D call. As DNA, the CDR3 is TGTGCCAGCAGTACCCCGGCTAATGAAAAACTGTTTTTT. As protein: CASSTPANEKLFF.